Shown below are 14 T cell receptor beta chains from a single sample sequenced in a study of identical twins. TCRdb re-analysed the 5' RACE reads in MiXCR, keeping a single row per CDR3 protein. The repertoire holds around 250,000 distinct CDR3 sequences, with about 9% as singletons. The same specimen was also included in a second study, on yellow fever vaccine responses in identical twins.

The sample was CD8+ T cells sorted from blood. These receptor sequences come from a woman under 30 in good health.

V is TRBV7-9 and J is TRBJ2-7, with a weak D call TRBD2 (6 bases). Germline assignment: CDR1 SEHNR and CDR2 FQNEAQ (reference sequence). CDR3 length: 13 amino acids. V was shortened by 4 bases and J by 2 bases, with 9 bases between the two germline ends. The DNA for the CDR3 is TGTGCCAGCAGCTCTAGCGCACCCTACGAGCAGTACTTC. This translates into CASSSSAPYEQYF.

Many counts were recorded for this clonotype. The chain uses TRBV20-1 and TRBJ2-7, with D possibly matching TRBD1 (5 bases). Trimming removed 2 bases at V and 3 bases at J, with 11 bases between. The CDR3 consists of 13 residues. Germline V lookup: CDR1 DFQATT, CDR2 SNEGSKA (reference sequence). The CDR3 region is CSARWAGNYEQYF. The CDR3 bases are TGCAGTGCTAGATGGGCAGGGAACTACGAGCAGTACTTC.

The chain joins TRBV5-5 to TRBJ2-1; no firm D call. The CDR3 length is 16 residues. Germline V lookup: CDR1 SGHKS, CDR2 YYEKEE (reference sequence). Trimming stripped 1 base from V and 4 bases from J, with 15 bases between. The CDR3, as DNA: TGTGCCAGCAGCTTGCAGTCTTGGGAAACTTACAATGAGCAGTTCTTC. As protein: CASSLQSWETYNEQFF.

This clonotype was counted a few times. This CDR3 is CATSRAEGFSEAFF. CDR3 DNA: TGTGCCACCAGCAGAGCGGAGGGATTTTCGGAAGCTTTCTTT. The chain links TRBV15 to TRBJ1-1; D not resolved. The V end lost 1 base, the J end lost 8 bases, and 14 bases lay between the germline ends. The CDR3 runs 14 residues. CDR1 is LNHNV and CDR2 is YYDKDF in the germline V gene (reference sequence).

V usage is TRBV29-1 and J usage is TRBJ2-7; D is ambiguous. CDR3 size: 13 residues. The V gene lost 3 bases and the J gene lost 2 bases, with 11 bases spanning the gap. Germline V gives CDR1 SQVTM, CDR2 ANQGSEA. CDR3 region: CSVDGDPAYEQYF. The CDR3, as DNA: TGCAGCGTTGACGGCGACCCCGCCTACGAGCAGTACTTC.

This clonotype appeared many times. This chain links TRBV3-1 with TRBJ2-1, with D perhaps matching TRBD2 (5 bases). Trimming removed 4 bases at V and 6 bases at J, with 7 bases between. The germline V gene has CDR1 LGHDT and CDR2 YNNKEL (reference sequence). There are 12 residues in the CDR3. CDR3 sequence (DNA): TGTGCCAGCAGCCCCGGGATCAATGAGCAGTTCTTC. Encoded protein: CASSPGINEQFF.

This clonotype was seen repeatedly, ten times or more. V gene TRBV7-3 combines with J gene TRBJ1-2; the D gene is possibly TRBD1 (6 bases). Deletions cut 5 bases from V and 4 bases from J, with 17 bases between. The CDR3 spans 15 residues. Germline V gene sequence: CDR1 SGHTA, CDR2 FQGTGA. The CDR3 nucleotides are TGTGCCAGCAGCCAGATGGGGGGCACATCCTATGGCTACACCTTC. Encoded protein: CASSQMGGTSYGYTF. Drawing the rest from reference TRBV7-3 and TRBJ1-2, the complete variable domain is GAGVSQTPSNKVTEKGKYVELRCDPISGHTALYWYRQSLGQGPEFLIYFQGTGAADDSGLPNDRFFAVRPEGSVSTLKIQRTERGDSAVYLCASSQMGGTSYGYTFGSGTRLTVV.

The gene calls are TRBV6-2 or TRBV6-3 and TRBJ2-7, with D possibly being TRBD2 (6 bases). V was trimmed by 6 bases and J by 0 bases, leaving 12 bases between them. The CDR3 has 14 residues. CDR1 and CDR2 from the germline V gene are MNHEY and SVGEGT. CDR3 loop: CASSWDWSSYEQYF. CDR3 bases: TGTGCCAGCAGCTGGGACTGGAGCTCCTACGAGCAGTACTTC.

This clonotype appeared many times. This sequence joins TRBV4-1 and TRBJ2-1; D remains unclear. Trimming cost V 0 bases and J 12 bases, with 21 bases left between them. The CDR3 contains 16 residues. Germline CDR1 and CDR2: MGHRA and YSYEKL. The chain's CDR3 is CASSQELISSRYGQFF. CDR3 DNA: TGCGCCAGCAGCCAAGAATTGATCTCTAGTCGGTACGGGCAGTTCTTC.

This clonotype has at least ten counts. The chain recombines TRBV6-2 or TRBV6-3 with TRBJ2-3; D uncertain. The CDR3 is 14 residues long. Trimming pared 11 bases from V and 6 bases from J, leaving 21 bases between. The V gene's germline CDR1 is MNHEY and CDR2 SVGEGT. The CDR3: CAGSAGVGSDTQYF. CDR3 bases: TGTGCCGGAAGTGCTGGAGTGGGGTCGGATACGCAGTATTTT.

This clonotype was seen a few times. The chain is built from TRBV25-1 and TRBJ2-5; 10 positions agree with TRBD2. Germline-derived CDR1 and CDR2 are MGHDK and SYGVNS. This CDR3 is 18 amino acids long. Germline trimming cut 3 bases from V and 5 bases from J; bases unmatched to any gene: 15. CDR3 nucleotide sequence: TGTGCCAGCAGTGAGACGTCACTAGCGGGACCCGGCGGGGAGACCCAGTACTTC. Amino acids: CASSETSLAGPGGETQYF.

The rearrangement joins TRBV29-1 to TRBJ1-1; perhaps TRBD1 as D (5 bases). Trimming cost V 3 bases and J 4 bases, with 12 bases left between them. Germline V CDR1 and CDR2: SQVTM, ANQGSEA. The CDR3 is 13 residues long. Here the CDR3 reads CSVDQGPITEAFF. The CDR3 DNA reads TGCAGCGTTGACCAGGGTCCGATCACTGAAGCTTTCTTT.

This chain uses TRBV5-5 with TRBJ2-7; 12 bases line up with TRBD2. CDR3 length: 15 residues. Per the germline V gene, CDR1 is SGHKS and CDR2 is YYEKEE (reference sequence). The junction had 8 bases not matched to a gene; V was cut back by 4 bases and J by 6 bases. CDR3 residues: CASSTGLAGPGEQYF. The CDR3 coding sequence is TGTGCCAGCAGCACGGGACTAGCGGGTCCGGGCGAGCAGTACTTC.

This clonotype was seen only a few times. This chain links TRBV7-3 with TRBJ2-3; TRBD2 might be the D (6 bases). The CDR3 spans 15 residues. Germline-derived CDR1 and CDR2 are SGHTA and FQGTGA. V was cut by 1 base and J by 1 base, with 9 bases left in between. CDR3 sequence reads: CASSLRGERTDTQYF. The CDR3 nucleotides read TGTGCCAGCAGCTTAAGGGGGGAACGCACAGATACGCAGTATTTT.